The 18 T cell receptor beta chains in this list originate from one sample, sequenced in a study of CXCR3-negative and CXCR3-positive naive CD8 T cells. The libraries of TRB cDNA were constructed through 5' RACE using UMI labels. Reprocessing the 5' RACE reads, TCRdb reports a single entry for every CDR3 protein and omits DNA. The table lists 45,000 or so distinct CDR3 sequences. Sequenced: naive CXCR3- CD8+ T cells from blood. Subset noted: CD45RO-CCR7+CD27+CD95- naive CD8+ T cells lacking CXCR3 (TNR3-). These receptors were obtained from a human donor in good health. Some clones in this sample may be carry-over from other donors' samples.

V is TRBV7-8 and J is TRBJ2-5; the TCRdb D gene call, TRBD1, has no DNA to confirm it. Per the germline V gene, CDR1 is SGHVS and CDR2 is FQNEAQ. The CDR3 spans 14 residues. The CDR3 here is CASSSRTVRETQYF.

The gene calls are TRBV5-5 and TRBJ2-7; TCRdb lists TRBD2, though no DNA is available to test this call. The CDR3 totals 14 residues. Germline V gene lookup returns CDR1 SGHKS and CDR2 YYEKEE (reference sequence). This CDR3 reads CASSWTHGSYEQYF.

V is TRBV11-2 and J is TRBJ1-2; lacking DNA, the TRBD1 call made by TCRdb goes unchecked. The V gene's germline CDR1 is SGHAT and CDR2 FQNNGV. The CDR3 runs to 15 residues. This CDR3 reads CASSQGTGTPYGYTF.

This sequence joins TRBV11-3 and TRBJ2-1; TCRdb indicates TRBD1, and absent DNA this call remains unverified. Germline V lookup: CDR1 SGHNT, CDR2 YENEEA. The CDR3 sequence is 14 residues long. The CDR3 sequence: CASSSSGQGSEQFF.

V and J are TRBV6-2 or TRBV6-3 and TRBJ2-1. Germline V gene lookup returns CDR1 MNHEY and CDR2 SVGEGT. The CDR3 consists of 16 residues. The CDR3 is CASTESWGGSYNEQFF.

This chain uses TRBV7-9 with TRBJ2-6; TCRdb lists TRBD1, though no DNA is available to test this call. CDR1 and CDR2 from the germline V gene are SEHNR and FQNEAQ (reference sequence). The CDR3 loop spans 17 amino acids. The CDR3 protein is CATPSGQGPLWANVLTF.

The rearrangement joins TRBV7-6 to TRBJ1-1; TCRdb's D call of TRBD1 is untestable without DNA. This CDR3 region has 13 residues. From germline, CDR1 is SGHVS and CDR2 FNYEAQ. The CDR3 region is CASSVAPRYEAFF.

The CDR3 region is CAISDQDREPYGYTF. The rearrangement joins TRBV10-3 to TRBJ1-2; TCRdb's D gene call, TRBD1, goes unchecked for lack of DNA. This CDR3 spans 15 amino acids. From germline, CDR1 is ENHRY and CDR2 SYGVKD.

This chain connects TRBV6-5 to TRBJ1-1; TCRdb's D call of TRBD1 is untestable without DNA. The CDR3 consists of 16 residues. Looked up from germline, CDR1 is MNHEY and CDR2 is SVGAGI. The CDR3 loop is CASSYSWRQANTEAFF.

The CDR3 loop reads CASREAGRNTGELFF. The chain couples TRBV6-1 to TRBJ2-2; TCRdb names TRBD2, which stays unverified in the absence of DNA. This CDR3 spans 15 amino acids. Looked up from germline, CDR1 is MNHNS and CDR2 is SASEGT.

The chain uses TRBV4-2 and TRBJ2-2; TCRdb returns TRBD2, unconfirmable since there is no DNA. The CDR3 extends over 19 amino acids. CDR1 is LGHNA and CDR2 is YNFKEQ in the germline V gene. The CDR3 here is CASSPRGASGGSNTGELFF.

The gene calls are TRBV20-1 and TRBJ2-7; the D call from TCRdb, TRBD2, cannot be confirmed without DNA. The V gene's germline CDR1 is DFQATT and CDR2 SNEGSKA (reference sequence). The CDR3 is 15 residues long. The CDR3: CSARDVAGFSYEQYF.

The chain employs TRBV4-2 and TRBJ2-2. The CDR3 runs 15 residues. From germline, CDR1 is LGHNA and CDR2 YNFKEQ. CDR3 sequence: CASSQGVPNTGELFF.

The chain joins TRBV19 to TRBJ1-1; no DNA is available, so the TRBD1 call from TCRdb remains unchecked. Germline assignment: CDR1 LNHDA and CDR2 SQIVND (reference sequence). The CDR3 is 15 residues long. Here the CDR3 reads CASSITGTVNTEAFF.

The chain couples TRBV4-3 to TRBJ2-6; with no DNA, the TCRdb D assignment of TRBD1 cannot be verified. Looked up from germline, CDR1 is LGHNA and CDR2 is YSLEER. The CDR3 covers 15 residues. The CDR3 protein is CASSQDRDGANVLTF.

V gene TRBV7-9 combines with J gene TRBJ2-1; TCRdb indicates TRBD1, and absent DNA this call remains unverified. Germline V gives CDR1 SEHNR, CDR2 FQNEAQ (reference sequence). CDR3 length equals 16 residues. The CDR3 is CASSPGGGQRWDEQFF.

The chain's CDR3 is CASSITRAVSSNQAFF. The J gene is TRBJ1-1, the V gene TRBV19. The CDR3 extends over 16 amino acids. Per germline, CDR1 LNHDA and CDR2 SQIVND (reference sequence).

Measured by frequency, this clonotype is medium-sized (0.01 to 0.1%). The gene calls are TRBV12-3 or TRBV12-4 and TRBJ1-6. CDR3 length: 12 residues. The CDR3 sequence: CASRTPQSPLHF.